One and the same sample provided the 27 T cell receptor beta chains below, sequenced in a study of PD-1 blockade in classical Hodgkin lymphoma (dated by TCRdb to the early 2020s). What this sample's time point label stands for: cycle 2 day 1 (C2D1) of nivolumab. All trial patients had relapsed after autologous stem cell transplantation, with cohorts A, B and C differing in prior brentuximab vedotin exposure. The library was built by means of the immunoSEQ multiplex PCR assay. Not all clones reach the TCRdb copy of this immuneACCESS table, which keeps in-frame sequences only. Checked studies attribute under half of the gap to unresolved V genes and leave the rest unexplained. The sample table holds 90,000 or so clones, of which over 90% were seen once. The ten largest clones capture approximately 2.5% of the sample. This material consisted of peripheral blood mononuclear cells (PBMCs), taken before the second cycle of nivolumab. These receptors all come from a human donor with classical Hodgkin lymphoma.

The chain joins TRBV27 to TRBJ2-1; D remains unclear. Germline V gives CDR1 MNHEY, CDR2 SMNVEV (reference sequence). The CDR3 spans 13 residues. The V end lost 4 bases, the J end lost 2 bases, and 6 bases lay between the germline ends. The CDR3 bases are TGTGCCAGCAGTTCAGTGGCCTACAATGAGCAGTTCTTC. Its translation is CASSSVAYNEQFF.

CDR3 bases: TGTGCCAGCAGTTTAAGAGGCTTCAGGGGCCCCTATGGCTACACCTTC. Translating gives CASSLRGFRGPYGYTF. The chain joins TRBV28 to TRBJ1-2; perhaps TRBD1 as D (6 bases). The V end was cut by 2 bases, the J end by 4 bases, with 17 bases between. The CDR3 has 16 residues. Germline values: CDR1 MDHEN, CDR2 SYDVKM.

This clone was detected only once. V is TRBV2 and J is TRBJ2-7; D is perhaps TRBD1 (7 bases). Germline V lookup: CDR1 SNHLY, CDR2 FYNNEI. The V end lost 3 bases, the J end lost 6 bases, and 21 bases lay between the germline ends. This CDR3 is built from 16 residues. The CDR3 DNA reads TGTGCCAGCAGTGAGGGCTTGGGCCAGGGGGGCCGCGAGCAGTACTTC. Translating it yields CASSEGLGQGGREQYF.

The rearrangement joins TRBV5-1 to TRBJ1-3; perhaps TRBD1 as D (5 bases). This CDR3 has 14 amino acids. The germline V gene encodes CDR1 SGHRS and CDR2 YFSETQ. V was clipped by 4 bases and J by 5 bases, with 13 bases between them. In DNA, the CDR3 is TGCGCCAGCAGCGCCTCCGGGGCGAGAAACACCATATATTTT. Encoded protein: CASSASGARNTIYF.

CDR3 amino acids: CASRVRQAEAFF. The DNA of the CDR3 is TGTGCCAGCAGAGTTAGACAGGCTGAAGCTTTCTTT. The chain joins TRBV6-1 to TRBJ1-1, with D perhaps TRBD1 (6 bases). The CDR3 has 12 amino acids. Deletions cut 6 bases from V and 6 bases from J, with 11 bases between. Germline CDR1 is MNHNS and CDR2 is SASEGT.

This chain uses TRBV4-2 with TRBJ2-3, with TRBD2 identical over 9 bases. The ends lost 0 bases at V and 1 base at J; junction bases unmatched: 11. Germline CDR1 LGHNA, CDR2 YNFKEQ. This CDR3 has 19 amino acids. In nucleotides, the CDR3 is TGTGCCAGCAGCCAAGAAAGGATTCGGGCTAGCGGGGGCACAGATACGCAGTATTTT. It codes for CASSQERIRASGGTDTQYF.

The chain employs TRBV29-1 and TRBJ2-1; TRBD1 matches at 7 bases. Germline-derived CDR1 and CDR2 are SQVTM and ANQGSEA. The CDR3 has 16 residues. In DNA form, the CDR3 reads TGCAGTACCGACGACAGGGCAGTTCGCCCCTACAATGAGCAGTTCTTC. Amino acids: CSTDDRAVRPYNEQFF.

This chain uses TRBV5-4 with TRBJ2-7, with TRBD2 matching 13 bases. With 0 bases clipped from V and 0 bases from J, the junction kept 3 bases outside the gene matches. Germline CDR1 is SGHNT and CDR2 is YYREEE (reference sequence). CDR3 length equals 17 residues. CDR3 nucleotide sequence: TGTGCCAGCAGCTTGGGACTAGCGGGAGGCCCCTCCTACGAGCAGTACTTC. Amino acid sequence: CASSLGLAGGPSYEQYF.

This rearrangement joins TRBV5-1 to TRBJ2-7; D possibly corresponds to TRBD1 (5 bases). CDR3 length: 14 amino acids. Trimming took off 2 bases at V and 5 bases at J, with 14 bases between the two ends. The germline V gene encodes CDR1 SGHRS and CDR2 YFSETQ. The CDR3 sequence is CASSFFQGSHEQYF. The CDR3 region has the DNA TGCGCCAGCAGCTTTTTCCAGGGAAGTCACGAGCAGTACTTC.

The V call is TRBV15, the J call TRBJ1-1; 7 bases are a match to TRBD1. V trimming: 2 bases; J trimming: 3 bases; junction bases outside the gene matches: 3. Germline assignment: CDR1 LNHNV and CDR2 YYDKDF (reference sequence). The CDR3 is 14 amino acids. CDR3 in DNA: TGTGCCACCAGCAGATACAGGGGATACACTGAAGCTTTCTTT. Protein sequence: CATSRYRGYTEAFF.

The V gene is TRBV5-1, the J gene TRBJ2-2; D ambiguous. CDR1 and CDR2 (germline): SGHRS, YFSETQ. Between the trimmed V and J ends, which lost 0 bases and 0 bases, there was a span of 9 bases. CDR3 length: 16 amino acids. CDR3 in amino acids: CASSLVSRSNTGELFF. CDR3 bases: TGCGCCAGCAGCTTGGTTTCACGTTCGAACACCGGGGAGCTGTTTTTT.

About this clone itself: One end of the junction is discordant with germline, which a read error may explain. The CDR3 sequence is CASGSGTEGNF. The CDR3 DNA reads as TGTGCTAGTGGTTCCGGGACCGAGGGGAACTTC. The chain carries TRBV12-5 and TRBJ2-7; the D call may be TRBD1 or TRBD2 (5 bases each). The CDR3 runs to 11 residues. Germline V gene lookup returns CDR1 LGHNT and CDR2 FRNRAP.

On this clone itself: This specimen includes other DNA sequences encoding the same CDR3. CDR3 sequence (DNA): TGTGCCAGTAGTTCAGGGGGCGCGAAGGTGAACACTGAAGCTTTCTTT. This translates into CASSSGGAKVNTEAFF. V gene TRBV19 combines with J gene TRBJ1-1; 8 nucleotides match TRBD1. Germline lookup yields CDR1 LNHDA and CDR2 SQIVND (reference sequence). The CDR3 contains 16 residues. Trimming at V came to 5 bases and at J to 0 bases, leaving 8 bases not matched to a gene.

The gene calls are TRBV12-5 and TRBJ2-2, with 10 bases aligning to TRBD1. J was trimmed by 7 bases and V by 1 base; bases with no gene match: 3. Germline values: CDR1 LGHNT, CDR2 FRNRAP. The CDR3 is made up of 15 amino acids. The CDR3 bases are TGTGCTAGTGGTTTGGGACGGACAGGGGGCGGGGAGCTGTTTTTT. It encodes CASGLGRTGGGELFF.

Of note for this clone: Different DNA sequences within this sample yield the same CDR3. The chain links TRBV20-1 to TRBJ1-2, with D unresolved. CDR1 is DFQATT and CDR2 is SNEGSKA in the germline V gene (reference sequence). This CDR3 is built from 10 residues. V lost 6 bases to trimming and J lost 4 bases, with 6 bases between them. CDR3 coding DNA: TGCAGTGCCCCTAGCTATGGCTACACCTTC. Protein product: CSAPSYGYTF.

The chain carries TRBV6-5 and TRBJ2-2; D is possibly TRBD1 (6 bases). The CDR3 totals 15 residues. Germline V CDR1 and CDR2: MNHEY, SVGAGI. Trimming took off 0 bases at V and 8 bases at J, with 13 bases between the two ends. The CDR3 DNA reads TGTGCCAGCAGTTACTCTCGGACCCAGGGGGGGGAGCTGTTTTTT. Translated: CASSYSRTQGGELFF.

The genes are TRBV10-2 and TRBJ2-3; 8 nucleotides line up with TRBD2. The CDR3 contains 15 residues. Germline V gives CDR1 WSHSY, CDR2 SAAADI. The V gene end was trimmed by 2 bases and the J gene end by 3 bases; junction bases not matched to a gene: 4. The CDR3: CASSESGRGTDTQYF. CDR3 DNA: TGCGCCAGCAGTGAGAGCGGGAGAGGGACAGATACGCAGTATTTT.

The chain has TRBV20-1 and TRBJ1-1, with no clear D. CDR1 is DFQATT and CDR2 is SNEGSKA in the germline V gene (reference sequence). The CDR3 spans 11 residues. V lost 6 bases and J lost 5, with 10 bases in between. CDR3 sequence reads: CSANTGTEAFF. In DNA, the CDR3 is TGCAGTGCGAACACTGGGACTGAAGCTTTCTTT.

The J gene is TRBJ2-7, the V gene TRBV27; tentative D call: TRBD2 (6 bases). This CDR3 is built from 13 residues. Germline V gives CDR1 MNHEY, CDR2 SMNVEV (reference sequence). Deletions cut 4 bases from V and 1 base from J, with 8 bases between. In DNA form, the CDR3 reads TGTGCCAGCAGTTGGGCGGGGTCCTACGAGCAGTACTTC. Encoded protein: CASSWAGSYEQYF.

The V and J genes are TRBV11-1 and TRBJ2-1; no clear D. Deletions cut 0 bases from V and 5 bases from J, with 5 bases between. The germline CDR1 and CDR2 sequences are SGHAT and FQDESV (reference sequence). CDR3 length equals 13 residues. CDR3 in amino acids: CASSLATDNEQFF. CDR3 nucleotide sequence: TGTGCCAGCAGCTTAGCCACGGACAATGAGCAGTTCTTC. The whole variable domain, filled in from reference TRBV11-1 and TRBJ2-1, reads EAEVAQSPRYKITEKSQAVAFWCDPISGHATLYWYRQILGQGPELLVQFQDESVVDDSQLPKDRFSAERLKGVDSTLKIQPAELGDSAMYLCASSLATDNEQFFGPGTRLTVL.

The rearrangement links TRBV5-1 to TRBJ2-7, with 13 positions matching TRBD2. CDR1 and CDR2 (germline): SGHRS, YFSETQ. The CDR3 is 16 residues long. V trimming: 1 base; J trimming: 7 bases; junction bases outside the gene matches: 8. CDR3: CASSLKLAGGRGEQYF. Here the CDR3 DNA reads TGCGCCAGCAGCTTGAAACTAGCGGGAGGGAGAGGTGAGCAGTACTTC.

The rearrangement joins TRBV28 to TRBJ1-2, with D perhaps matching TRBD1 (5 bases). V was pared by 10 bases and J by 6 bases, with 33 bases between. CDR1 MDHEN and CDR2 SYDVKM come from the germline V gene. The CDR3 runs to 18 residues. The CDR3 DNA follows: TGTGCCAACCATCCTGAGAGGGGCCCCCAAACGACCCGTGATGGCTACACCTTC. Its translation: CANHPERGPQTTRDGYTF.

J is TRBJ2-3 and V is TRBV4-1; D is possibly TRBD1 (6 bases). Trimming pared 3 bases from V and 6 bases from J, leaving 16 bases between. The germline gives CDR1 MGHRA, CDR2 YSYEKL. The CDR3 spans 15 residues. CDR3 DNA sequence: TGCGCCAGCAGCCAGTCACCACAGGGTGTCGATACGCAGTATTTT. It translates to CASSQSPQGVDTQYF.

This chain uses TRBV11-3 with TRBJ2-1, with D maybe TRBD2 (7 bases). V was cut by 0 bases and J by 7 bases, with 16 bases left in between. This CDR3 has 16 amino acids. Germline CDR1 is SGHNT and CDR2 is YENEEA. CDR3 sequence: CASSLDLGGVWNEQFF. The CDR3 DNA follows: TGTGCCAGCAGCTTAGATCTAGGGGGGGTCTGGAATGAGCAGTTCTTC. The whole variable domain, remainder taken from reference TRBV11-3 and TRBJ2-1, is EAGVVQSPRYKIIEKKQPVAFWCNPISGHNTLYWYLQNLGQGPELLIRYENEEAVDDSQLPKDRFSAERLKGVDSTLKIQPAELGDSAVYLCASSLDLGGVWNEQFFGPGTRLTVL.

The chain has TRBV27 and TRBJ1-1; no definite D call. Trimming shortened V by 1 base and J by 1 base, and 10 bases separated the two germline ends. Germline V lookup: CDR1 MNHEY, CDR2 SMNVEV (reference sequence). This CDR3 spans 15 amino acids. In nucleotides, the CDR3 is TGTGCCAGCAGTTTATTTGCGGAACCGAACACTGAAGCTTTCTTT. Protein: CASSLFAEPNTEAFF.

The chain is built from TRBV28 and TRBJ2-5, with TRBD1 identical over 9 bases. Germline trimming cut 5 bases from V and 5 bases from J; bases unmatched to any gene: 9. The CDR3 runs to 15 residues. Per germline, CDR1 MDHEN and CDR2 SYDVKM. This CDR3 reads CASSQQGAPRETQYF. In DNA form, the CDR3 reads TGTGCCAGCAGTCAACAGGGGGCCCCCAGGGAGACCCAGTACTTC.

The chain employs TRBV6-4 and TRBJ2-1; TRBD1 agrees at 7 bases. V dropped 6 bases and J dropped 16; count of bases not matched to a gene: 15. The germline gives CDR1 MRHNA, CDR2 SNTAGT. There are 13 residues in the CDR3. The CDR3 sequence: CASRPEGAESIFF. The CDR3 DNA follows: TGTGCCAGCAGGCCTGAGGGGGCGGAGAGTATCTTCTTC.